This T cell receptor beta chain came from a study of cytomegalovirus exposure and HLA in healthy donors. Study outcomes and limitations: Earlier findings revealed that most TCR beta V segments proved productive either about 90% or about 30% of the time.

PCR amplification relied on 60 Vbeta primers (plus 13 Jbeta primers). The protocol was immunoSEQ multiplex PCR, while the TCRdb copy is restricted to in-frame clones and leaves out a portion. The repertoire holds about 78,000 clones, with roughly 80% as singletons. In the case of this clone: Its specificity is not known.

Germline V gene data show CDR1 as MNHNY and CDR2 as SVGAGI (reference sequence). The trim removed 5 bases at V and 6 bases at J, leaving 6 bases unmatched. This CDR3 region has 16 residues. The chain recombines TRBV6-6 with TRBJ2-2; 13 bases align to TRBD2. Sequencing input: PBMCs. The sequence derives from a woman aged 45-65 years in good health and CMV-seropositive. The CDR3 here is CASSKRTSGSSGELFF. The CDR3 DNA is TGTGCCAGCAGTAAAAGGACTAGCGGGAGTTCCGGGGAGCTGTTTTTT.